Here is one T cell receptor beta chain with its context. Its cognate antigen is unknown. The CDR3 contains 14 residues. CDR1 and CDR2 (germline): SGHVS, FQNEAQ. The trim removed 5 bases at V and 6 bases at J, leaving 7 bases unmatched. This sample stems from a study of cytomegalovirus exposure and HLA in healthy donors. Primers: 60 Vbeta forward and 13 Jbeta reverse. The table came from immunoSEQ multiplex PCR; TCRdb's copy has only in-frame clones and leaves some out. The sample lists about 120,000 clones, 70% to 85% seen once, with approximately 11% in the top ten. General observations from the study: A later analysis found TCR association rates differed by HLA locus, highest for DRB1 and lowest for HLA-C.

The sequence was obtained from a man aged 35 to 55 in good health and CMV-seropositive. The sample was PBMCs. This rearrangement joins TRBV7-8 to TRBJ1-2; TRBD1 agrees at 9 bases. CDR3: CASSLGQGGDGYTF. CDR3 DNA sequence: TGTGCCAGCAGCCTGGGACAGGGAGGTGATGGCTACACCTTC.